This T cell receptor (beta chain) appears in the sequencing data of a study of blood T cell repertoires in COVID-19. Study in general: Specimens from acute and convalescent COVID-19 originated in the United States, Italy and Spain. PBMCs, B-cell-depleted T cells, or T cells provided the cDNA or gDNA that made up the material.

The CDR3 length is 14 residues. Germline CDR1 LNHDA, CDR2 SQIVND (reference sequence). With 3 bases removed from V and 4 bases from J, the gap between germline ends came to 12 bases. Original analysis: Amplification of reference gene primers was used by the study to estimate nucleated cell counts. TCRdb's table, derived via immunoSEQ multiplex PCR, lists solely in-frame clones and lacks some. D and trimming come from the DNA, and the V and J calls and clone size come from that table. The table records more than 95,000 clones, more than 65% of them present only once. The sequencing sample was made of peripheral blood. The origin of this receptor is a human donor in a cohort sampled during active COVID-19. V and J are TRBV19 and TRBJ2-5; perhaps TRBD2 as D (5 bases). CDR3 coding DNA: TGTGCCAGTAGTATCCGTTTGGGGAGAGAGACCCAGTACTTC. The encoded protein is CASSIRLGRETQYF.